This TCR beta chain was retrieved from a study of CD8 T cells in Susac syndrome. Germline V CDR1 and CDR2: LGHNA, YNFKEQ. This CDR3 contains 15 residues. The V and J ends lost 0 bases and 4 bases respectively, with 12 bases between them. Sequencing of TCR beta was performed on blood CD8+ T cells and on blood CD4+ T cells. Matched for age and sex, the controls were healthy donors. Negative magnetic isolation gave CD8+ and CD4+ cells; FACS enriched CD8+ TEMRA. An amount of RNA that ranged from 0.5 to 1 ug was reverse transcribed with random hexamers. Across 54 Vbeta and 13 Jbeta, TCR beta CDR3 was amplified with immunoSEQ multiplex PCR. Each CDR3 protein is one row after TCRdb ran MiXCR on the immunoSEQ multiplex PCR reads. The sample consists of some 170,000 distinct CDR3 sequences, around 93% of them appearing once.

Sequenced material: CD4+ T cells from PBMCs. V usage is TRBV4-2 and J usage is TRBJ1-1, with D maybe TRBD1 (6 bases). The receptor was isolated from a human donor in good health. The CDR3 nucleotides read TGTGCCAGCAGCCAAGAAGTTTCAGGGGCCACTGAAGCTTTCTTT. Protein: CASSQEVSGATEAFF.